This note documents a single T cell receptor beta chain sequence. What it binds is unknown. MiXCR, run by TCRdb on the RT-PCR reads, gives a single entry per CDR3 protein. The repertoire holds 500,000 to 600,000 distinct CDR3 sequences, 7.6% seen once, with 10% to 15% in the top ten. These data originate in a study of response to subunit inactivated influenza vaccine. V was shortened by 4 bases and J by 0 bases, with 13 bases between the two germline ends. This CDR3 is 16 amino acids long. The germline V gene encodes CDR1 SNHLY and CDR2 FYNNEI. General observations from the study: Only a handful of new T cells, the authors suggested, are recruited with each seasonal influenza vaccination.

This material consisted of PBMCs from blood, taken about 24 months after vaccination. The rearrangement uses TRBV2 and TRBJ2-1, with D unclear. The clonotype was recovered from a man aged 45-69 years who received an inactivated influenza vaccine. The CDR3 loop is CASSGNTEDSYNEQFF. CDR3 in DNA: TGTGCCAGCAGTGGAAACACCGAAGACTCCTACAATGAGCAGTTCTTC.